This TCR beta chain emerged from a study of T cells after yellow fever vaccination. For the study at large: SMART-Seq v4 Ultra Low Input prepared libraries from low-cell fractions.

Universal primer sites and UMIs were introduced during 5'RACE template-switching synthesis of TCR cDNA. MiXCR, applied by TCRdb to the 5' RACE reads, yields one record per CDR3 protein. Among 500,000 to 650,000 distinct CDR3 sequences listed, about 13% were seen once. Study results and limitations: Primary-vaccination clones mostly resurfaced post-booster (96% CD4, roughly 90% CD8).

CDR1 and CDR2 (germline): SGHVS, FQNEAQ. CDR3 size: 17 residues. Trimming removed 5 bases from V and 8 bases from J, with 25 bases in between. For this clonotype: The antigen is not known.

This sequence was found in a man between 25 and 39 years old who received the YFV17D yellow fever vaccine. The chain links TRBV7-8 to TRBJ2-1, with D hard to call. The sample in question was PBMCs, obtained on the day of the yellow fever booster vaccination. CDR3 protein: CASSHTGRGSGDDEQFF. The CDR3 nucleotides read TGTGCCAGCAGCCATACCGGCAGAGGATCGGGCGATGATGAGCAGTTCTTC.